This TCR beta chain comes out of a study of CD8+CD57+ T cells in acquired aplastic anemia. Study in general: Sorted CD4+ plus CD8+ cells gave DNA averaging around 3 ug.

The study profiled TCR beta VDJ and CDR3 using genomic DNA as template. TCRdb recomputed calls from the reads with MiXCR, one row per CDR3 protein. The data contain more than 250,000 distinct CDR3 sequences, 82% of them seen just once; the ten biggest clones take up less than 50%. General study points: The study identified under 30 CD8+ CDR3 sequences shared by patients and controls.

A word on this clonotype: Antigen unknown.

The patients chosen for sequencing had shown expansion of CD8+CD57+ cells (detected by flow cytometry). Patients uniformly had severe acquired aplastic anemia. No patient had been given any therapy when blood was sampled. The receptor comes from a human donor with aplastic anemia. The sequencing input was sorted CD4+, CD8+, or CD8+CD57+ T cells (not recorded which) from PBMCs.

In DNA, the CDR3 is TGTGCCAGCAGTGATGGGGGGGGTCACGATACGCAGTATTTT. This gives the protein CASSDGGGHDTQYF. The gene calls are TRBV2 and TRBJ2-3; the match to TRBD2 covers 7 bases. The CDR3 sequence is 14 residues long. Per the germline V gene, CDR1 is SNHLY and CDR2 is FYNNEI. The trim removed 3 bases at V and 6 bases at J, leaving 6 bases unmatched.